The TCR beta chain under discussion was sequenced for a study of lymphopenia after photon versus proton radiotherapy. Regarding the study as a whole: Survival link was tested only in deceased patients; proton benefit remains a possibility. Post-nadir diversity loss with photons came from oligoclonal expansion, particularly CD8+ Temra cells. Photon-treated patients lost naive T cells and TCR diversity; proton-treated stayed stable. Larger post-nadir TCR diversity loss correlated inversely with survival in deceased patients.

This CDR3 comprises 12 residues. CDR1 and CDR2 (germline): WNHNN, SYGVQD (reference sequence). The V gene lost 4 bases and the J gene lost 6 bases, with 6 bases spanning the gap. The repertoire was sequenced with immunoSEQ multiplex PCR; TCRdb's copy has only in-frame clones and lacks some. The table lists about 83,000 clones, over 70% of them singletons, with approximately 1.3% in the top ten. To note about this clone: Its antigen remains unidentified.

This clonotype was sampled from a man in his sixties with pancreatic cancer. Sequenced material: peripheral blood, taken from a patient treated with proton-based radiotherapy. The chain recombines TRBV10-1 with TRBJ2-2; D not certain. The DNA of the CDR3 is TGCGCCAGCAGTGGGGGTCCCGGGGAGCTGTTTTTT. The encoded protein is CASSGGPGELFF.